This T cell receptor beta chain is drawn from a study of blood T cell repertoires in COVID-19. For the study at large: Material from acute and convalescent COVID-19 was sourced from the United States, Italy and Spain. T cells, B-cell-depleted T cells, or PBMCs provided the cDNA or gDNA that served as material.

Germline CDR1 is SGHNT and CDR2 is YYREEE (reference sequence). The CDR3 extends over 13 amino acids. V dropped 3 bases and J dropped 4; count of bases not matched to a gene: 3. Authors' methods: Amplification of reference gene primers provided the estimated nucleated cell counts. Using immunoSEQ multiplex PCR, the repertoire was profiled, and TCRdb retains in-frame clones only, with some absent. Clone size and the V and J calls come from that table; the DNA yielded D and trimming. Of around 400,000 clones listed, more than 70% are singletons. Sample: peripheral blood. The rearrangement joins TRBV5-4 to TRBJ2-7; TRBD1 agrees at 8 bases. The receptor was derived from a man between 35 and 55 years old with acute or convalescent COVID-19. The CDR3 sequence: CASSWDRTYEQYF. CDR3 coding DNA: TGTGCCAGCAGCTGGGACAGGACTTACGAGCAGTACTTC.